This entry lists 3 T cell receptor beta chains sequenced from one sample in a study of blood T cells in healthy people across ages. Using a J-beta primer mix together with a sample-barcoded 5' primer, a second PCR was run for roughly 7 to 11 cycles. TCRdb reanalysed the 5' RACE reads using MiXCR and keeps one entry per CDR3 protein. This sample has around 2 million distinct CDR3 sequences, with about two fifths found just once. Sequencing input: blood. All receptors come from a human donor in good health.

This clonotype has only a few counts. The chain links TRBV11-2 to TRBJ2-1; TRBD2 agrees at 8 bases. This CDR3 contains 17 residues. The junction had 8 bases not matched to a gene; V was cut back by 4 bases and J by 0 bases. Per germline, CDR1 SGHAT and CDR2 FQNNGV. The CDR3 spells CASSSGLAVPSYNEQFF. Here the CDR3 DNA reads TGTGCCAGCAGCTCCGGACTAGCCGTTCCCTCCTACAATGAGCAGTTCTTC.

The CDR3 protein is CANPEQGKLAFF. The CDR3, as DNA: TGTGCCAACCCAGAACAGGGAAAGCTAGCTTTCTTT. The chain recombines TRBV7-3 with TRBJ1-1; tentatively, D is TRBD1 (6 bases). V dropped 10 bases and J dropped 10 bases, with 19 bases sitting between them. Germline loops: CDR1 SGHTA, CDR2 FQGTGA. The CDR3 has 12 residues.

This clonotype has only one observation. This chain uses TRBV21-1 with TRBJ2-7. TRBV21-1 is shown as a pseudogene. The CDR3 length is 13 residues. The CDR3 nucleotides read TGTGCCAGCAGCATACCGCGGGGTGGGGAGCAGTACTTC. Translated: CASSIPRGGEQYF.